The 10 T cell receptor beta chains in this list originate from one sample, sequenced in a study of CD8 T cells in Susac syndrome. With random hexamers, roughly 0.45 to 1 ug RNA was reverse transcribed. TCRdb re-called the immunoSEQ multiplex PCR reads with MiXCR, one entry per CDR3 protein. The data show under 200,000 distinct CDR3 sequences, 95% seen once. Sequencing used CD8+ T cells from PBMCs. The receptors shown here come from a human donor with Susac syndrome.

The rearrangement links TRBV7-9 to TRBJ2-1; 12 nucleotides align to TRBD2. J gave up 0 bases and V 5 bases, and 5 bases lay outside the gene matches. From germline, CDR1 is SEHNR and CDR2 FQNEAQ (reference sequence). The CDR3 loop spans 17 amino acids. CDR3 sequence: CASSGTSGLRSYNEQFF. The CDR3 region has the DNA TGTGCCAGCAGCGGGACTAGCGGGTTACGCTCCTACAATGAGCAGTTCTTC.

The sample holds a few counts of this clonotype. The chain joins TRBV6-6 to TRBJ2-7; D ambiguous. Germline V gene data show CDR1 as MNHNY and CDR2 as SVGAGI (reference sequence). The CDR3 loop spans 12 amino acids. Trimming cost V 6 bases and J 0 bases, with 6 bases left between them. CDR3 protein: CASSGPSYEQYF. CDR3 bases: TGTGCCAGCAGCGGACCCTCCTACGAGCAGTACTTC.

In this sample, this clonotype turned up once. The V gene is TRBV28, the J gene TRBJ2-7, with D perhaps TRBD2 (6 bases). The germline V and J ends were trimmed by 5 bases and 0 bases, with 14 bases remaining between them. The CDR3 totals 15 residues. Germline V CDR1 and CDR2: MDHEN, SYDVKM. CDR3 loop: CASSPAVGGSYEQYF. For the CDR3, the DNA is TGTGCCAGCAGTCCCGCCGTGGGGGGCTCCTACGAGCAGTACTTC.

The rearrangement links TRBV5-4 to TRBJ2-3; 11 nucleotides align to TRBD2. There are 15 residues in the CDR3. V lost 3 bases to trimming and J lost 2 bases; unmatched junction nucleotides: 2. The germline CDR1 and CDR2 sequences are SGHNT and YYREEE (reference sequence). CDR3 coding DNA: TGTGCCAGCAGCTCACTAGCGGGGGTCACAGATACGCAGTATTTT. This sequence encodes CASSSLAGVTDTQYF.

The J gene is TRBJ2-5, the V gene TRBV29-1; D may correspond to TRBD1 or TRBD2 (5 bases each). The CDR3 covers 13 residues. Germline CDR1 SQVTM, CDR2 ANQGSEA. The V gene lost 4 bases and the J gene lost 2 bases, with 11 bases spanning the gap. The CDR3, as DNA: TGCAGCGTTGTCGGTGGGGGACAAGAGACCCAGTACTTC. It specifies CSVVGGGQETQYF.

This chain uses TRBV5-1 with TRBJ2-3; no definite D call. Per the germline V gene, CDR1 is SGHRS and CDR2 is YFSETQ. This CDR3 region has 12 residues. V gave up 3 bases and J gave up 3 bases, with 5 bases separating them. The CDR3 sequence: CASSSPTDTQYF. The CDR3 bases are TGCGCCAGCAGCTCACCTACAGATACGCAGTATTTT.

V and J are TRBV6-5 and TRBJ1-1; D gene unclear. The CDR3 spans 13 residues. V was trimmed by 0 bases and J by 4 bases, leaving 6 bases between them. CDR1 is MNHEY and CDR2 is SVGAGI in the germline V gene. CDR3 in DNA: TGTGCCAGCAGTTACTCTCCATTCACTGAAGCTTTCTTT. Its translation: CASSYSPFTEAFF.

The chain links TRBV20-1 to TRBJ2-5, with D possibly matching TRBD1 (6 bases). CDR3 length: 12 amino acids. V lost 4 bases and J lost 4, with 10 bases in between. Per germline, CDR1 DFQATT and CDR2 SNEGSKA (reference sequence). CDR3 nucleotide sequence: TGCAGTGCTACAACAGGGCTAGAGACCCAGTACTTC. Translation: CSATTGLETQYF.

The rearrangement joins TRBV19 to TRBJ2-2; 8 nucleotides match TRBD2. This CDR3 region has 14 residues. The germline gives CDR1 LNHDA, CDR2 SQIVND (reference sequence). Unmatched junction bases numbered 6, after V lost 7 bases and J lost 5 bases. CDR3 sequence (DNA): TGTGCCAGTATATTCGCTAGCGGGACCGGGGAGCTGTTTTTT. The encoded protein is CASIFASGTGELFF.

This chain's CDR3 is CSVVSSSNQPQHF. DNA for the CDR3: TGCAGCGTTGTTTCCAGTAGCAATCAGCCCCAGCATTTT. The chain is built from TRBV29-1 and TRBJ1-5, with unresolved D. The germline V and J ends were trimmed by 4 bases and 0 bases, with 7 bases remaining between them. CDR1 is SQVTM, CDR2 ANQGSEA, per germline. The CDR3 extends over 13 amino acids.